The present T cell receptor beta chain was sequenced within a study of blood T cells in healthy people across ages. CDR1 is SQVTM and CDR2 is ANQGSEA in the germline V gene. This CDR3 has 12 amino acids. With regard to this clonotype: Antigen unknown.

General observations from the study: Conclusively comparing naive with antigen-experienced cells was impossible with unsorted PBMCs.

Through a sample-barcoded 5' primer and a J-beta primer mix, a second PCR was run for roughly 6 to 11 cycles. TCRdb fed the 5' RACE reads into MiXCR, producing one record per CDR3 protein. The sample gives 730,000 or so distinct CDR3 sequences, around 41% of which show up once; around 30% is in the top ten. The sequenced sample consisted of blood. This rearrangement joins TRBV29-1 to TRBJ2-7; 8 bases are shared with TRBD2. TRBJ2-5 explains the end of the DNA better; the J call may be wrong. This clonotype was sampled from an older man in good health. DNA of the CDR3: TGCAGCGCCACTAGCGGCCGGGGGACCCAGTACTTC. It yields the protein CSATSGRGTQYF.